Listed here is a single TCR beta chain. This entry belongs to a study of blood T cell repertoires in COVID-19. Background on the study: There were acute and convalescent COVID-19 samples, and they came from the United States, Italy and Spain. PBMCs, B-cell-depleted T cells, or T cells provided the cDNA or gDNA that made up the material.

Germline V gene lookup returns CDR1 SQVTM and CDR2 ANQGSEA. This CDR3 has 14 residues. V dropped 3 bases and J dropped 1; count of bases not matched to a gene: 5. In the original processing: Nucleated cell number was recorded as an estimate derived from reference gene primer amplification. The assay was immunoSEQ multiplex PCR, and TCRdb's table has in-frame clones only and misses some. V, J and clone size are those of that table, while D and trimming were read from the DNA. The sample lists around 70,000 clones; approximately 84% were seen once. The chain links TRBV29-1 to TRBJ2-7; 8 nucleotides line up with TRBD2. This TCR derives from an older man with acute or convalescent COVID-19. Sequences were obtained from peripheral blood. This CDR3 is CSVDGRGDSYEQYF. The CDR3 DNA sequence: TGCAGCGTTGATGGGCGGGGGGATTCCTACGAGCAGTACTTC.